Each of the 12 T cell receptor beta chains below was sequenced from the same sample in a study of graft-versus-host responses after intestinal transplantation. Their antigens are not known. Generated by immunoSEQ multiplex PCR, the TCRdb table keeps only in-frame clones and is missing some. The data show 90,000 to 150,000 clones, with roughly 93% seen just once and about 0.11% held by the top ten. The specimen comprised unstimulated CD4+ T cells sorted from spleen or lymph node cells, sampled before intestinal transplant. The receptors stem from a human donor who received an intestinal transplant.

There are a few counts of this clone. The chain employs TRBV6-6 and TRBJ1-2; no firm D call. This CDR3 has 15 amino acids. Trimming removed 6 bases from V and 3 bases from J, with 17 bases in between. The germline gives CDR1 MNHNY, CDR2 SVGAGI (reference sequence). CDR3 amino acids: CASRLAGVTDYGYTF. The CDR3 DNA reads as TGTGCCAGCAGATTGGCCGGCGTCACGGACTATGGCTACACCTTC.

Remarks on this clone: The junction and the germline gene differ at one end; a read error may be behind it. The chain has TRBV7-7 and TRBJ2-3; 8 bases agree with TRBD2. In germline, CDR1 is SSHAT, CDR2 FNYEAQ (reference sequence). The CDR3 covers 15 residues. The CDR3 nucleotides read TGTGCTAGCAGCCCCGGGGGGGTTGGGGCAGATACGCAGTATTTT. Translation: CASSPGGVGADTQYF.

The V gene is TRBV6-5, the J gene TRBJ2-7; D remains ambiguous. The CDR3 length is 14 residues. Germline loops: CDR1 MNHEY, CDR2 SVGAGI. V lost 4 bases to trimming and J lost 0 bases, with 10 bases between them. DNA of the CDR3: TGTGCCAGCAGTTCCGCGACAAGCTCCTACGAGCAGTACTTC. This gives the protein CASSSATSSYEQYF.

The chain links TRBV18 to TRBJ2-3, with 7 positions matching TRBD1. V was pared by 6 bases and J by 8 bases, with 8 bases of the junction left unmatched. The CDR3 contains 13 residues. The V gene's germline CDR1 is KGHSH and CDR2 LQKENI. CDR3 in amino acids: CASSQGDPGTQYF. The CDR3, as DNA: TGTGCCAGCTCTCAGGGGGACCCCGGTACGCAGTATTTT.

About this clone itself: Relative to the germline gene, one junction end is altered; a read error may explain this. The chain carries TRBV18 and TRBJ2-7; D unclear. The germline V gene has CDR1 KGHSH and CDR2 LQKENI. There are 13 residues in the CDR3. The CDR3 reads CASSIKREYEQCF. DNA of the CDR3: TGTGCCAGCTCCATCAAAAGGGAATACGAGCAGTGCTTC.

This clone appeared once. V usage is TRBV6-1 and J usage is TRBJ1-5, with D possibly TRBD1 on 6 matching bases. The CDR3 extends over 15 amino acids. V gave up 6 bases and J gave up 5 bases, with 17 bases separating them. Germline CDR1 and CDR2: MNHNS and SASEGT. This CDR3 reads CASRGRGGLYQPQHF. As DNA, the CDR3 is TGTGCCAGCAGGGGGAGGGGGGGATTGTATCAGCCCCAGCATTTT.

The V call is TRBV9, the J call TRBJ2-7; the match to TRBD1 covers 8 bases. This CDR3 has 17 residues. Looked up from germline, CDR1 is SGDLS and CDR2 is YYNGEE. J was trimmed by 5 bases and V by 0 bases; bases with no gene match: 13. The CDR3 loop reads CASSVGPGGGAIHEQYF. The CDR3 DNA reads TGTGCCAGCAGCGTAGGCCCAGGGGGCGGGGCCATCCACGAGCAGTACTTC.

This sequence joins TRBV9 and TRBJ2-1, with D possibly matching TRBD2 (6 bases). This CDR3 spans 15 amino acids. The germline gives CDR1 SGDLS, CDR2 YYNGEE. V gave up 0 bases and J gave up 4 bases, with 11 bases separating them. The CDR3 nucleotides are TGTGCCAGCAGCGTAGCCCCGGACTATTACAATGAGCAGTTCTTC. Protein product: CASSVAPDYYNEQFF.

The V call is TRBV2, the J call TRBJ2-2; D remains ambiguous. Germline V gives CDR1 SNHLY, CDR2 FYNNEI. The CDR3 runs 13 residues. The germline V and J ends were trimmed by 7 bases and 2 bases, with 8 bases remaining between them. The CDR3 spells CASNTINTGELFF. CDR3 coding DNA: TGTGCCAGCAACACTATTAACACCGGGGAGCTGTTTTTT.

The chain links TRBV30 to TRBJ2-1; 9 bases align to TRBD2. This CDR3 region has 16 residues. Trimming took 2 bases from V and 9 from J; bases not matched to a gene: 14. Germline V gene sequence: CDR1 GTSNPN, CDR2 SVGIG (reference sequence). Here the CDR3 reads CAWSRSGTSSVREQFF. Here the CDR3 DNA reads TGTGCCTGGAGTAGATCCGGGACTAGCTCGGTCCGTGAGCAGTTCTTC.

V and J are TRBV5-4 and TRBJ2-7; 11 positions match TRBD2. Losses at the gene ends were 6 bases for V and 7 bases for J; bases not matched to a gene: 9. Germline values: CDR1 SGHNT, CDR2 YYREEE (reference sequence). This CDR3 has 14 residues. The CDR3 loop reads CASTSGLAGVEQYF. CDR3 DNA sequence: TGTGCCAGCACCTCTGGACTAGCGGGTGTAGAGCAGTACTTC.

This chain uses TRBV4-1 with TRBJ2-1, with TRBD2 matching over 12 bases. Germline V gene sequence: CDR1 MGHRA, CDR2 YSYEKL. Trimming removed 8 bases from V and 6 bases from J; junction bases left unmatched: 8. The CDR3 runs to 15 residues. This CDR3 reads CASRDLGLAGNEQFF. The CDR3 DNA is TGCGCCAGCCGAGACTTGGGACTAGCGGGCAATGAGCAGTTCTTC.